The TCR beta chain described here comes from a study of cytomegalovirus exposure and HLA in healthy donors. Study results and caveats: Reportedly, fewer N-insertions than the approximately 690-donor mean appeared in an Asian-associated ancestry cluster in a later analysis.

A word on this clone: Its antigen is still unknown.

Germline CDR1 reads SGHDN; CDR2 reads FVKESK. The CDR3 runs 13 residues. V was pared by 1 base and J by 8 bases, with 11 bases between. The PCR employed 60 Vbeta primers together with 13 Jbeta primers. This table comes from immunoSEQ multiplex PCR, and its TCRdb copy is limited to in-frame clones, with some not included. In total, the table holds 200,000 to 250,000 clones. This clonotype originated in a girl under 10 years old in good health and CMV-seropositive. The source material was PBMCs. J is TRBJ1-2 and V is TRBV14, with D hard to call. The CDR3 loop reads CASSQGAGDGYTF. The CDR3 region has the DNA TGTGCCAGCAGCCAAGGGGCGGGAGACGGCTACACCTTC.